This TCR beta chain was recovered during a study of PD-L1 blockade in urothelial cancer (dated by TCRdb to 2017 to 2019). A note on the overall study: All patients started therapy in the mid-2010s and received atezolizumab 1,200 mg intravenously every 3 weeks. About 85% of the roughly 29 patients were males with bladder-origin urothelial cancer, and about 60% of the roughly 29 reported a prior smoking history. Patients had an ECOG performance status of 0 or 1 and had received between 0 and 3 prior chemotherapy regimens. Blood samples were analyzed 3 weeks after the start of treatment (second dose) and 6 weeks after the start of treatment. A median of about 140,000 T cells and some 84,000 unique TCRs was obtained from blood samples, and a median clonality of approximately 0.08 was observed. The study, an exploratory multi-omic analysis, examined somatic, immune and clinical correlates of response to PD-L1 blockade with atezolizumab in urothelial cancer. Pretreatment tumor samples, along with matched peripheral blood collected serially before and after atezolizumab treatment, underwent TCR sequencing. Progression-free survival longer than 6 months counted as durable clinical benefit, and TCR features were additionally tested against both progression-free and overall survival. In the same patients, pretreatment tumors underwent whole exome sequencing and RNA sequencing in addition to TCR sequencing. Nine patients achieved durable clinical benefit and roughly 20 did not. Over 28 patients had pretreatment blood TCR-seq, approximately 24 had at least one posttreatment blood collection, and approximately 24 had tumor TCR-seq. The study at large found these results: Improved progression-free and overall survival was found to be associated with pretreatment peripheral blood TCR clonality below the median. At 3 weeks after the start of treatment, tumor-associated TCR clones in peripheral blood had expanded more in patients with durable benefit (n of about 20, p = 0.022). Because of the small sample size (n ≈ 30) and the many exploratory analyses performed, the results are intended to be regarded as hypothesis-generating.

To estimate absolute template abundance from read counts, synthetic TCR analog templates were spiked into each PCR. The immunoSEQ assay was used to amplify TCRbeta CDR3 regions from genomic DNA with bias-controlled V and J gene primers. Sequencing of rearranged TCRbeta segments was performed at approximately 20X coverage. The authors' pipeline ran thus. Clustering was used to correct sequencing errors, and CDR3s were annotated against IMGT so that V, D and J genes could be assigned. Downstream analyses used only productive TCRbeta rearrangements, leaving out any out-of-frame or stop-codon sequences. Clonality was calculated as one minus the Shannon entropy normalized by the log of the number of unique productive sequences. Fisher's exact test with Benjamini-Hochberg correction, at a threshold of adjusted p below 0.01, was used to find clones that differed between time points or between blood and tumor. Not all clones reach the TCRdb copy of this immuneACCESS table, which keeps in-frame sequences only. Checked studies attribute under half of the gap to unresolved V genes and leave the rest unexplained. V and J calls and clone size are those listed in that table; D and trimming were worked out from the DNA. This sample is represented by about 88,000 clones; 89% of them were singletons. The ten largest clones add up to about 1% of the sample.

Comments on this clone: Its cognate antigen has yet to be identified. Base qualities were left out, and no much larger clone turns up one base away.

Taken with the paper, the label for time point translates to: pretreatment peripheral blood. The cohort comprised around 31 patients with locally advanced or metastatic urothelial carcinoma treated at Memorial Sloan Kettering on a trial protocol. Peripheral blood mononuclear cells were collected pretreatment and during treatment, at between 1 and 8 total time points per patient. The Qiagen DNeasy Blood extraction kit was used to purify genomic DNA from total PBMCs and tumor samples. PBMCs were collected pretreatment and during treatment and were isolated and stored as previously described. Via the germline V gene, CDR1 is ENHRY and CDR2 SYGVKD. V and J lose 0 bases and 2 bases, and a span of 5 bases separates them. The CDR3 covers 13 residues, taking in both the cysteine and the phenylalanine. The entry retains the CDR3 DNA only, 39 bases that are in frame from base 1.

The sequence joins TRBV10-3 to TRBJ2-7, with an unclear D gene assignment. The sample consisted of PBMCs, taken around atezolizumab (anti-PD-L1) treatment. This sequence originates from a woman aged 80 or over with urothelial cancer. The DNA sequence is as follows: TGTGCCATCAGTGAGTCTACTACCTACGAGCAGTACTTC. Protein translation: CAISESTTYEQYF.